The clone carrying this T cell receptor (beta chain) was counted a few times. The entry originates in a study of response to subunit inactivated influenza vaccine. MiXCR, applied by TCRdb to the RT-PCR reads, yields one record per CDR3 protein. The data hold around 710,000 distinct CDR3 sequences, with about 15% observed a single time. Trimming took 6 bases from V and 3 from J, leaving 12 bases between them. Germline V gene data show CDR1 as SQVTM and CDR2 as ANQGSEA. This CDR3 contains 13 residues. This specimen consisted of PBMCs from blood, obtained around 15 days before vaccination. The sequence came from a man between 50 and 59 years old who received an inactivated influenza vaccine. The J gene is TRBJ1-5, the V gene TRBV29-1; D uncertain. The CDR3 nucleotides read TGCAGCGTGGCCGAGAGGGACAATCAGCCCCAGCATTTT. It encodes CSVAERDNQPQHF. The full variable domain, rest sourced from reference TRBV29-1 and TRBJ1-5, is SAVISQKPSRDICQRGTSLTIQCQVDSQVTMMFWYRQQPGQSLTLIATANQGSEATYESGFVIDKFPISRPNLTFSTLTVSNMSPEDSSIYLCSVAERDNQPQHFGDGTRLSIL.